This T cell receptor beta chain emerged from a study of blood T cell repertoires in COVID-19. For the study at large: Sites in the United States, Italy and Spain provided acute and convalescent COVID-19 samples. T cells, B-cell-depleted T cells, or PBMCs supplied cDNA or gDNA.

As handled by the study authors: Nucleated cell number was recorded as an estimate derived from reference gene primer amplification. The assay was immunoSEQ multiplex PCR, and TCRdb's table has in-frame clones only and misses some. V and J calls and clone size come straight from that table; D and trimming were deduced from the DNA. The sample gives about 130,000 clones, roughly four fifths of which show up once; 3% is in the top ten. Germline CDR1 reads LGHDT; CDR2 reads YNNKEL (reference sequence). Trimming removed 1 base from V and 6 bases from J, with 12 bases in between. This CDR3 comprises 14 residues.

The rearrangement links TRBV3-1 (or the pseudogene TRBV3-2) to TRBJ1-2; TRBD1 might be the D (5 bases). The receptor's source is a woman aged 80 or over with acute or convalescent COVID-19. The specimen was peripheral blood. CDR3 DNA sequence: TGTGCCAGCAGCCAAGGTCCAGGGATCGATGGCTACACCTTC. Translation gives CASSQGPGIDGYTF.